This is a list of T cell receptor beta chains from one sample in a study of identical twins. TCRdb re-analysed the 5' RACE reads in MiXCR, keeping a single row per CDR3 protein. The sample lists 1,800,000 or so distinct CDR3 sequences, around 33% seen once, with under 0.35% in the top ten. The sample taken for sequencing was cord blood. The receptor source for this set is a newborn girl in good health. Each CDR3 is given with its conserved first and last residue. The order of the fields is CDR3 protein, CDR3 DNA, CDR3 length, V gene, D gene, clone size, J gene. D genes are given only for firm matches. Size is omitted from some rows. Given values are once, few, many or a class for expanded clones.

CASEGQKNEKLFF	TGTGCCAGCGAGGGACAGAAGAATGAAAAACTGTTTTTT	13	TRBV2	TRBD1	-	TRBJ1-4
CATRSRGPPYEQYF	TGTGCCACCAGATCAAGGGGGCCTCCCTACGAGCAGTACTTC	14	TRBV24-1	TRBD1	few	TRBJ2-7
CASSLRAVGAGGANEQFF	TGTGCCAGCAGCTTACGGGCCGTCGGAGCGGGGGGTGCGAATGAGCAGTTCTTC	18	TRBV7-2	TRBD2	-	TRBJ2-1
CASSLRGPEQFF	TGTGCCAGCAGCTTGAGGGGGCCTGAGCAGTTCTTC	12	TRBV5-8	TRBD1	few	TRBJ2-1
CASGLPNGGVAYNEQFF	TGTGCTAGTGGTTTGCCCAACGGGGGGGTCGCCTACAATGAGCAGTTCTTC	17	TRBV12-5	TRBD2	few	TRBJ2-1
CASSPSGSGEKLFF	TGTGCCAGCTCACCATCCGGGTCCGGGGAAAAACTGTTTTTT	14	TRBV18	-	-	TRBJ1-4
CASPGWGAEDTQYF	TGTGCCAGCCCAGGTTGGGGTGCAGAAGATACGCAGTATTTT	14	TRBV2	-	-	TRBJ2-3
CASSLWGEGGYRETQYF	TGTGCCAGCAGTTTATGGGGGGAGGGCGGATATCGAGAGACCCAGTACTTC	17	TRBV28	TRBD2	-	TRBJ2-5
CSARVRMTNEQYF	TGCAGTGCTAGAGTACGGATGACAAATGAGCAGTACTTC	13	TRBV20-1	-	-	TRBJ2-7
CASSLLRTGFEKLFF	TGTGCCAGCAGCTTATTAAGGACAGGTTTTGAAAAACTGTTTTTT	15	TRBV11-2	TRBD1	-	TRBJ1-4
CSARDPGGRLSYEQYF	TGCAGTGCTAGAGATCCAGGCGGGAGGCTATCCTACGAGCAGTACTTC	16	TRBV20-1	TRBD2	-	TRBJ2-7
CASSEGGQGWNQPQHF	TGTGCCAGCAGTGAAGGGGGACAGGGATGGAATCAGCCCCAGCATTTT	16	TRBV6-1	TRBD1	few	TRBJ1-5
CASSPTGVYEQYF	TGTGCCAGCAGTCCGACTGGGGTTTACGAGCAGTACTTC	13	TRBV28	-	many	TRBJ2-7
CASSLTGWEQYF	TGTGCCAGCAGCTTGACAGGGTGGGAGCAGTACTTC	12	TRBV7-2	TRBD1	few	TRBJ2-7
CASSQDHSPLHF	TGTGCCAGCAGCCAAGACCATTCACCCCTCCACTTT	12	TRBV4-2	-	-	TRBJ1-6
CASSEGRIYLSGANVLTF	TGTGCCAGCAGTGAAGGACGCATCTACCTCTCTGGGGCCAACGTCCTGACTTTC	18	TRBV25-1	-	few	TRBJ2-6
CASSKREPSYNEQFF	TGTGCCAGCAGCAAACGGGAGCCCTCCTACAATGAGCAGTTCTTC	15	TRBV7-9	-	-	TRBJ2-1
CSARPGGIMGVNTEAFF	TGCAGTGCTCGGCCAGGGGGGATAATGGGCGTGAACACTGAAGCTTTCTTT	17	TRBV20-1	TRBD1	-	TRBJ1-1
CSAVGLAGGPGSYNEQFF	TGCAGTGCCGTTGGACTAGCGGGAGGGCCGGGCTCCTACAATGAGCAGTTCTTC	18	TRBV20-1	TRBD2	-	TRBJ2-1
CASSPRGANEKLFF	TGTGCCAGCAGCCCCAGGGGGGCTAATGAAAAACTGTTTTTT	14	TRBV28	TRBD1	many	TRBJ1-4
CASYWASGVSWGTDTQYF	TGTGCCAGCTATTGGGCTAGCGGGGTCTCGTGGGGCACAGATACGCAGTATTTT	18	TRBV6-1	TRBD2	-	TRBJ2-3
CASSSGTTSSSYEQYF	TGCGCCAGCAGCTCCGGGACAACTTCGAGCTCCTACGAGCAGTACTTC	16	TRBV5-1	-	-	TRBJ2-7
CASSQETGLAGDEQYF	TGTGCCAGCAGCCAAGAAACGGGACTAGCGGGAGACGAGCAGTACTTC	16	TRBV4-2	TRBD2	many	TRBJ2-7
CASSLPGGFYEQYF	TGTGCCAGCAGCTTACCAGGGGGGTTCTACGAGCAGTACTTC	14	TRBV11-2	-	many	TRBJ2-7
CSVETGVGCTF	TGCAGCGTTGAGACAGGGGTTGGCTGCACCTTC	11	TRBV29-1	TRBD1	once	TRBJ1-2
CATSRASGSDEQYF	TGTGCCACCAGCAGAGCCAGCGGGAGCGACGAGCAGTACTTC	14	TRBV15	TRBD2	once	TRBJ2-7
CASTRGIGGISYEQYF	TGTGCCAGCACCCGAGGTATCGGGGGCATCTCCTACGAGCAGTACTTC	16	TRBV5-6	-	-	TRBJ2-7
CASSRIAGGSYEQYF	TGTGCCAGCAGCCGAATAGCGGGAGGGTCCTACGAGCAGTACTTC	15	TRBV5-4	TRBD2	few	TRBJ2-7